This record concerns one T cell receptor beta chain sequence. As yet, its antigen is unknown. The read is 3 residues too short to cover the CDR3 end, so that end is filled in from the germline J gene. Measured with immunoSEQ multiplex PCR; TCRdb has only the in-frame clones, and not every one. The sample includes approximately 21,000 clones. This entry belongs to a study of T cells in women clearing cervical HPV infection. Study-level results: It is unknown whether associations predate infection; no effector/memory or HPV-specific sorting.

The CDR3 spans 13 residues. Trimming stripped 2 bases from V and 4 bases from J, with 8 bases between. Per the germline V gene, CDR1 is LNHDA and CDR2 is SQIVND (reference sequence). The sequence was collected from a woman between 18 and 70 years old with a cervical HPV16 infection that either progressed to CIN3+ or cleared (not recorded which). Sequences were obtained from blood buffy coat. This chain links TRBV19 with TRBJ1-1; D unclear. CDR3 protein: CASSIQGSTEAFF. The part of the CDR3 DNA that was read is TGTGCCAGTAGTATACAAGGGTCCACTGAA.